This entry describes one T cell receptor beta chain. This sample stems from a study of T cells expressing NK-cell markers. Study-level information: In sorted CD3+CD56+NKG2C+, CD3+CD56+NKG2C- and CD3+CD56-NKG2C+ T cells, TCR beta repertoires were obtained.

Following a re-call of the 5' RACE reads, TCRdb has one entry per CDR3 protein and lacks DNA. Here the sample table reports some 300,000 distinct CDR3 sequences. The receptor comes from a man aged 18 to 29 in good health. Sequenced: blood T cells: a sorted CD56 or NKG2C T cell subset, CD4+ or CD8+ T cells, or bulk PBMC T cells (not recorded which).

CDR3 protein: CSVGGTLRTGELFF. The chain combines TRBV29-1 with TRBJ2-2. Germline loops: CDR1 SQVTM, CDR2 ANQGSEA. The CDR3 covers 14 residues.